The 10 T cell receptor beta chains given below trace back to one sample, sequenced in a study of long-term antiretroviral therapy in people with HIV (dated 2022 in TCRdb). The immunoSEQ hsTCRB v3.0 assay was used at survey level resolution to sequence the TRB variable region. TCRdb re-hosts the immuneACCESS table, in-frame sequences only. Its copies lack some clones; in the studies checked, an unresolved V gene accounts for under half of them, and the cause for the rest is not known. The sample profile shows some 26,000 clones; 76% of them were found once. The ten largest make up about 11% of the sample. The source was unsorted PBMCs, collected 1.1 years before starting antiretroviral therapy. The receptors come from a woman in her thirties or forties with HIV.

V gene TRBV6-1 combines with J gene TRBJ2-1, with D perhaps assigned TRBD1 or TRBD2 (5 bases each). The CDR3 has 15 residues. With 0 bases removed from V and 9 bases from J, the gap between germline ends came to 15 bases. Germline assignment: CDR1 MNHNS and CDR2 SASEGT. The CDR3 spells CASSEALGLASEQFF. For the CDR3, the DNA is TGTGCCAGCAGTGAAGCCCTGGGGCTAGCAAGTGAGCAGTTCTTC.

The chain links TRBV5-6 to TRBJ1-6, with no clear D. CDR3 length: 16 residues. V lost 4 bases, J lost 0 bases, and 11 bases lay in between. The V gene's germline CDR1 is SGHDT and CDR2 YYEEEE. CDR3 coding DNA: TGTGCCAGCAGCCCCGGTGGCTTCTCCTATAATTCACCCCTCCACTTT. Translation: CASSPGGFSYNSPLHF.

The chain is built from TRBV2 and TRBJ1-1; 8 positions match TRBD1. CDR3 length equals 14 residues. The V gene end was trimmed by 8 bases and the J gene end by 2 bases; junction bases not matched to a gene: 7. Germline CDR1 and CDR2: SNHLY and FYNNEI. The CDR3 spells CASRRTGSNTEAFF. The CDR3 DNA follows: TGTGCCAGCCGACGGACAGGGTCCAACACTGAAGCTTTCTTT.

This CDR3 is CSALLAGGPDTQYF. CDR3 bases: TGCAGCGCACTACTAGCGGGGGGACCAGATACGCAGTATTTT. This chain uses TRBV29-1 with TRBJ2-3, with 12 bases fitting TRBD2. From germline, CDR1 is SQVTM and CDR2 ANQGSEA. This CDR3 has 14 residues. The junction had 6 bases not matched to a gene; V was cut back by 7 bases and J by 4 bases.

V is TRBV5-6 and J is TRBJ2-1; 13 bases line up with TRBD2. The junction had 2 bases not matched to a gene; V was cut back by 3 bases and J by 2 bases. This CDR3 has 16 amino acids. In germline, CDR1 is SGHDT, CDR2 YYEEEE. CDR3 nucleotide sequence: TGTGCCAGCAGCTACGGACTAGCGGGGGCCTACAATGAGCAGTTCTTC. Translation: CASSYGLAGAYNEQFF.

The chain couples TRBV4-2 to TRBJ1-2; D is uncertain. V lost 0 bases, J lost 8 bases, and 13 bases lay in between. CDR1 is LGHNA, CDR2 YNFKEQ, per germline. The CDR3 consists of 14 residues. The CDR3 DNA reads TGTGCCAGCAGCCAAGATCAGCGATCCTACGGCTACACCTTC. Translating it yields CASSQDQRSYGYTF.

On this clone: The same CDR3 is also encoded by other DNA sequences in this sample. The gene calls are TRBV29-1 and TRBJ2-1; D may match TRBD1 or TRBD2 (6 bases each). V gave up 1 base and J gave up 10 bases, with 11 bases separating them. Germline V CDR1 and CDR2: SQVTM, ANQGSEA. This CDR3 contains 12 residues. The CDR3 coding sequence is TGCAGCGTTGAAGGGGGGGCCGGGGAGCAGTTCTTC. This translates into CSVEGGAGEQFF.

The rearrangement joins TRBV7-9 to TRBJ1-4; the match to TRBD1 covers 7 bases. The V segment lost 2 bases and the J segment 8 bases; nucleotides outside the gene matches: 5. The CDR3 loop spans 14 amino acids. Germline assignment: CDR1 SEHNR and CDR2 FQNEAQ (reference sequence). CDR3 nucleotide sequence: TGTGCCAGCAGCTTAAAGGGGGCCTCGGAAAAACTGTTTTTT. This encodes CASSLKGASEKLFF. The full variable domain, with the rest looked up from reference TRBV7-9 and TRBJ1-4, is DTGVSQNPRHKITKRGQNVTFRCDPISEHNRLYWYRQTLGQGPEFLTYFQNEAQLEKSRLLSDRFSAERPKGSFSTLEIQRTEQGDSAMYLCASSLKGASEKLFFGSGTQLSVL.

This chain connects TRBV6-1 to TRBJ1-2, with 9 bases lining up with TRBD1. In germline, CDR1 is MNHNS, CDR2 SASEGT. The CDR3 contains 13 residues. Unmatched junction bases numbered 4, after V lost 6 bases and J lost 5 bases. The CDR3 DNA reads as TGTGCCAGCAGGGGACAGGGCCTATATGGCTACACCTTC. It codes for CASRGQGLYGYTF.

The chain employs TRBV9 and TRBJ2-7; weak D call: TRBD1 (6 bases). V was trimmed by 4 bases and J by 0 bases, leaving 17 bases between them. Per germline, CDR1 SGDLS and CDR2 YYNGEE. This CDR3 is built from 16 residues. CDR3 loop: CASSPQGWDPSYEQYF. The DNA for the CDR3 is TGTGCCAGCAGCCCACAGGGATGGGATCCCTCCTACGAGCAGTACTTC.